One sample yielded the 28 T cell receptor beta chains listed below, sequenced in a study of regulatory T cells in long-lasting Graves disease. HTBI primers from iRepertoire and Arm-PCR of CDR3 regions yielded the TCR beta libraries. Using its own MiXCR run on the multiplex PCR reads, TCRdb lists one record per CDR3 protein. The sample consists of some 460,000 distinct CDR3 sequences, under 20% of them appearing once. The sample's time point: newly diagnosed GD, antithyroid drugs for less than 3 months. The TCR library used RNA extracted from PBMCs. These data are also associated with another study on T cells in Graves' hyperthyroidism and ophthalmopathy.

The material sequenced was peripheral blood mononuclear cells (PBMCs), taken at new diagnosis, from a patient treated with antithyroid drugs. The receptors shown here come from a man in his forties with Graves disease.

V gene TRBV2 combines with J gene TRBJ2-2; D is possibly TRBD1 or TRBD2 (5 bases each). CDR3 length: 15 amino acids. Looked up from germline, CDR1 is SNHLY and CDR2 is FYNNEI. The ends were cut back, 0 bases at V and 10 bases at J, with 15 bases in the middle. DNA of the CDR3: TGTGCCAGCAGTGAAGCGGGACGCCCTCGCGAGGAGCTGTTTTTT. Protein sequence: CASSEAGRPREELFF. The full variable domain, its missing parts supplied by reference TRBV2 and TRBJ2-2, is EPEVTQTPSHQVTQMGQEVILRCVPISNHLYFYWYRQILGQKVEFLVSFYNNEISEKSEIFDDQFSVERPDGSNFTLKIRSTKLEDSAMYFCASSEAGRPREELFFGEGSRLTVL.

This clonotype occurred a few times. The J gene is TRBJ2-3, the V gene TRBV13, with TRBD1 matching 7 bases. J gave up 4 bases and V 4 bases, and 8 bases lay outside the gene matches. The CDR3 totals 15 residues. Germline loops: CDR1 PRHDT, CDR2 FYEKMQ (reference sequence). CDR3 DNA: TGTGCCAGCAGCTCCAGGGGGTTTGGCGCAGATACGCAGTATTTT. It yields the protein CASSSRGFGADTQYF. The full variable domain, with the rest looked up from reference TRBV13 and TRBJ2-3, is AAGVIQSPRHLIKEKRETATLKCYPIPRHDTVYWYQQGPGQDPQFLISFYEKMQSDKGSIPDRFSAQQFSDYHSELNMSSLELGDSALYFCASSSRGFGADTQYFGPGTRLTVL.

This clonotype occurred many times. The rearrangement links TRBV6-1 to TRBJ1-5; D remains ambiguous. Trimming removed 4 bases from V and 4 bases from J, with 8 bases in between. The CDR3 contains 13 residues. Germline V gives CDR1 MNHNS, CDR2 SASEGT. The CDR3 DNA is TGTGCCAGCAGTGGACGGAGTAATCAGCCCCAGCATTTT. Its translation: CASSGRSNQPQHF.

This clonotype was counted at least ten times. This sequence joins TRBV24-1 and TRBJ2-1, with TRBD2 matching 13 bases. CDR3 size: 16 residues. J was trimmed by 6 bases and V by 4 bases; bases with no gene match: 5. CDR1 KGHDR and CDR2 SFDVKD come from the germline V gene. Written as DNA, the CDR3 is TGTGCCACCAGTGAGTCGGGACTAGCGGGAAGCAATGAGCAGTTCTTC. Translation gives CATSESGLAGSNEQFF.

This clonotype was observed many times. The chain joins TRBV6-1 to TRBJ2-5; D might be TRBD1 (6 bases). The CDR3 totals 13 residues. The germline V gene has CDR1 MNHNS and CDR2 SASEGT. The V end lost 7 bases, the J end lost 5 bases, and 14 bases lay between the germline ends. CDR3 loop: CASKETGLETQYF. CDR3 in DNA: TGTGCCAGCAAAGAGACAGGTCTGGAGACCCAGTACTTC.

This sequence joins TRBV2 and TRBJ2-5; D call uncertain. The V gene lost 3 bases and the J gene lost 3 bases, with 8 bases spanning the gap. The CDR3 spans 13 residues. The germline gives CDR1 SNHLY, CDR2 FYNNEI. The DNA for the CDR3 is TGTGCCAGCAGTGATAGGGCGGAAGAGACCCAGTACTTC. It codes for CASSDRAEETQYF.

This clonotype has at least ten counts. This chain uses TRBV5-1 with TRBJ2-3; 11 nucleotides line up with TRBD2. The V gene's germline CDR1 is SGHRS and CDR2 YFSETQ. The CDR3 consists of 15 residues. Trimming took 4 bases from V and 6 from J; bases not matched to a gene: 7. The DNA of the CDR3 is TGCGCCAGCAGCATATCACTAGCGGGAGTGGATACGCAGTATTTT. Protein: CASSISLAGVDTQYF.

The table lists this clonotype with many counts. The chain carries TRBV28 and TRBJ2-3, with 13 bases aligning to TRBD2. Germline loops: CDR1 MDHEN, CDR2 SYDVKM. The V segment lost 7 bases and the J segment 2 bases; nucleotides outside the gene matches: 3. CDR3 length: 15 amino acids. DNA for the CDR3: TGTGCCAGCAATGGACTAGCGGGAGTCACAGATACGCAGTATTTT. Translated: CASNGLAGVTDTQYF.

As concerns this clonotype: A much larger clone sits a single nucleotide away, making a read error possible. J is TRBJ2-5 and V is TRBV20-1, with D possibly being TRBD2 (6 bases). Trimming pared 4 bases from V and 3 bases from J, leaving 12 bases between. Germline lookup yields CDR1 DFQATT and CDR2 SNEGSKA (reference sequence). The CDR3 is made up of 13 amino acids. CDR3 sequence (DNA): TGCAGTGCTAACCGGGGCGGGGAAGAGACCCAGTACTTC. It encodes CSANRGGEETQYF.

This clonotype came up many times. Here the CDR3 reads CASSSLQGPNYGYTF. The CDR3 DNA follows: TGTGCCAGCAGTTCCCTCCAGGGACCTAACTATGGCTACACCTTC. The chain links TRBV2 to TRBJ1-2; TRBD1 is a possible D gene (5 bases). The CDR3 is 15 amino acids. Germline CDR1 SNHLY, CDR2 FYNNEI. Between the trimmed V and J ends, which lost 5 bases and 0 bases, there was a span of 13 bases.

Ten or more counts support this clonotype. The rearrangement uses TRBV9 and TRBJ1-2; unclear D gene. The germline V gene encodes CDR1 SGDLS and CDR2 YYNGEE. The length of the CDR3 is 15 residues. The germline V and J ends were trimmed by 0 bases and 0 bases, with 9 bases remaining between them. CDR3 loop: CASSVAPTANYGYTF. CDR3 nucleotides: TGTGCCAGCAGCGTAGCCCCCACCGCTAACTATGGCTACACCTTC.

This clonotype occurred many times. This sequence joins TRBV28 and TRBJ2-7; no definite D call. The CDR3 length is 12 residues. Trimming took 8 bases from V and 2 from J, leaving 10 bases between them. Germline CDR1 MDHEN, CDR2 SYDVKM. The CDR3 DNA follows: TGTGCCAGCTTAGATCCGCCCTACGAGCAGTACTTC. Translation: CASLDPPYEQYF.

This clonotype has at least ten counts. The chain joins TRBV4-1 to TRBJ2-7; D gene ambiguous. Trimming left V 1 base short and J 3 bases short, with 13 bases between. The CDR3 runs 15 residues. Germline assignment: CDR1 MGHRA and CDR2 YSYEKL. The CDR3 bases are TGCGCCAGCAGCCAAGTATGGCCGGAGCGCTACGAGCAGTACTTC. As protein: CASSQVWPERYEQYF.

V is TRBV9 and J is TRBJ2-1; 11 nucleotides line up with TRBD1. V gave up 3 bases and J gave up 7 bases; unmatched junction bases: 9. The CDR3 runs to 16 residues. Germline V lookup: CDR1 SGDLS, CDR2 YYNGEE. CDR3 nucleotides: TGTGCCAGCAGCGCGGCAGGACAGGGGGCAGGGAATGAGCAGTTCTTC. Protein product: CASSAAGQGAGNEQFF. Combining the CDR3 with reference TRBV9 and TRBJ2-1 gives the whole variable domain DSGVTQTPKHLITATGQRVTLRCSPRSGDLSVYWYQQSLDQGLQFLIQYYNGEERAKGNILERFSAQQFPDLHSELNLSSLELGDSALYFCASSAAGQGAGNEQFFGPGTRLTVL.

This clonotype was picked up many times. The chain joins TRBV2 to TRBJ1-5; D unclear. V shed 0 bases and J shed 3 bases, with 9 bases lying between them. Germline CDR1 is SNHLY and CDR2 is FYNNEI. The CDR3 extends over 15 amino acids. The CDR3 is CASSEAGGFNQPQHF. Written as DNA, the CDR3 is TGTGCCAGCAGTGAAGCAGGAGGATTCAATCAGCCCCAGCATTTT.

In this sample, this clonotype turned up a few times. The chain joins TRBV6-1 to TRBJ2-1; the match to TRBD2 covers 7 bases. V lost 3 bases to trimming and J lost 8 bases; unmatched junction nucleotides: 10. Per germline, CDR1 MNHNS and CDR2 SASEGT. This CDR3 is built from 15 residues. The CDR3 here is CASSEGPRAGDEQFF. In DNA, the CDR3 is TGTGCCAGCAGTGAGGGGCCTCGTGCGGGGGATGAGCAGTTCTTC.

This clonotype came up many times. The chain uses TRBV3-1 and TRBJ2-2, with TRBD2 matching 10 bases. CDR1 and CDR2 (germline): LGHDT, YNNKEL (reference sequence). The trim removed 1 base at V and 4 bases at J, leaving 9 bases unmatched. CDR3 length equals 18 residues. CDR3 in amino acids: CASSQVASGSIVTGELFF. The CDR3 DNA reads as TGTGCCAGCAGCCAAGTTGCTAGCGGGAGTATAGTCACCGGGGAGCTGTTTTTT.

In its sample, this clonotype was seen many times. The chain links TRBV13 to TRBJ2-5; D gene ambiguous. This CDR3 contains 17 residues. Germline loops: CDR1 PRHDT, CDR2 FYEKMQ (reference sequence). V lost 4 bases to trimming and J lost 3 bases, with 21 bases between them. For the CDR3, the DNA is TGTGCCAGCAGCTCCCACCCCACCGGGTATAGGAAAGAGACCCAGTACTTC. It codes for CASSSHPTGYRKETQYF.

This clonotype was seen a few times. The rearrangement links TRBV3-1 to TRBJ1-3; no clear D. The CDR3 runs to 13 residues. Germline V lookup: CDR1 LGHDT, CDR2 YNNKEL (reference sequence). Between the trimmed V and J ends, which lost 5 bases and 4 bases, there was a span of 9 bases. In DNA, the CDR3 is TGTGCCAGCAGCGACTACGGCGGAAACACCATATATTTT. Translation: CASSDYGGNTIYF. Full variable domain (missing parts from reference TRBV3-1 and TRBJ1-3): DTAVSQTPKYLVTQMGNDKSIKCEQNLGHDTMYWYKQDSKKFLKIMFSYNNKELIINETVPNRFSPKSPDKAHLNLHINSLELGDSAVYFCASSDYGGNTIYFGEGSWLTVV.

This clonotype was observed a few times. The J gene is TRBJ2-7, the V gene TRBV6-1; TRBD2 aligns across 10 bases. This CDR3 has 15 amino acids. Trimming removed 7 bases from V and 3 bases from J; junction bases left unmatched: 9. Germline CDR1 and CDR2: MNHNS and SASEGT. The CDR3 reads CASKEVGLADYEQYF. The CDR3 DNA sequence: TGTGCCAGCAAAGAAGTCGGACTAGCGGACTACGAGCAGTACTTC.

This clonotype appeared many times. The CDR3 bases are TGTGCCAGCAGCTCAGGGGGTCAGCCCCAGCATTTT. Protein product: CASSSGGQPQHF. This chain joins TRBV13 and TRBJ1-5, with TRBD1 matching over 7 bases. The germline V gene encodes CDR1 PRHDT and CDR2 FYEKMQ (reference sequence). J lost 6 bases, V lost 4 bases, and 0 bases had no gene match. The CDR3 has 12 residues.

This clonotype was picked up many times. The chain uses TRBV7-2 and TRBJ2-7, with 10 positions matching TRBD2. The CDR3 has 14 amino acids. Germline loops: CDR1 SGHTA, CDR2 FQGNSA. Trimming cost V 4 bases and J 6 bases; bases outside gene matches: 6. Here the CDR3 DNA reads TGTGCCAGCAGCTATACTAGCGGGGTCAGCGAGCAGTACTTC. Its protein product is CASSYTSGVSEQYF.

This chain connects TRBV24-1 to TRBJ1-5, with D unclear. The CDR3 covers 16 residues. The V end lost 0 bases, the J end lost 0 bases, and 8 bases lay between the germline ends. The germline CDR1 and CDR2 sequences are KGHDR and SFDVKD. The CDR3 loop is CATSDLRENSNQPQHF. The CDR3 bases are TGTGCCACCAGTGATTTGAGAGAGAATAGCAATCAGCCCCAGCATTTT.

This clonotype was counted many times. V is TRBV28 and J is TRBJ2-4; possibly TRBD2 for D (7 bases). Trimming took 6 bases from V and 4 from J, leaving 13 bases between them. Germline values: CDR1 MDHEN, CDR2 SYDVKM. The CDR3 has 14 residues. The CDR3 DNA reads as TGTGCCAGCAGGCCCGGGGGGACAAAAAACATTCAGTACTTC. Its translation: CASRPGGTKNIQYF.

This clonotype was observed a handful of times. The chain combines TRBV6-1 with TRBJ1-1; 7 bases agree with TRBD1. Trimming at V came to 7 bases and at J to 4 bases, leaving 6 bases not matched to a gene. The CDR3 is made up of 13 amino acids. From germline, CDR1 is MNHNS and CDR2 SASEGT. DNA for the CDR3: TGTGCCAGCATTTCACAGGGGAGCACTGAAGCTTTCTTT. This gives the protein CASISQGSTEAFF.

Note on this clonotype: A much larger clone differs by one base, so this may be a read error. V usage is TRBV6-1 and J usage is TRBJ2-5, with 8 bases matching TRBD2. The V gene's germline CDR1 is MNHNS and CDR2 SASEGT. Trimming removed 6 bases from V and 7 bases from J; junction bases left unmatched: 13. CDR3 size: 15 residues. The CDR3 nucleotides read TGTGCCAGCAGGGCAAGCGGGAGCGGTGGGGCGACCCAGTACTTC. This codes for CASRASGSGGATQYF.

This clonotype has at least ten counts. The V gene is TRBV12-3 or TRBV12-4, the J gene TRBJ2-7; D is possibly TRBD2 (5 bases). Trimming removed 2 bases at V and 6 bases at J, with 11 bases between. This CDR3 comprises 13 residues. CDR3 sequence: CASSLTGTVEQYF. CDR3 nucleotides: TGTGCCAGCAGTTTAACGGGAACGGTCGAGCAGTACTTC.

This clonotype was counted many times. This chain uses TRBV27 with TRBJ2-2, with a tentative D call TRBD2 (6 bases). From germline, CDR1 is MNHEY and CDR2 SMNVEV (reference sequence). V was clipped by 5 bases and J by 7 bases, with 20 bases between them. The CDR3 has 16 amino acids. The CDR3 loop reads CASSPPRRGGHGELFF. The CDR3 DNA reads TGTGCCAGCAGTCCCCCGAGGAGGGGTGGCCACGGGGAGCTGTTTTTT.